Listed here is a single T cell receptor beta chain. The record originates from a study of blood T cell repertoires in COVID-19. Germline CDR1 reads SGHTA; CDR2 reads FQGNSA. The CDR3 has 14 amino acids. Trimming left V 5 bases short and J 0 bases short, with 10 bases between. The authors' processing: Reference gene primers were amplified, and this amplification served to estimate nucleated cell counts. Produced via immunoSEQ multiplex PCR; TCRdb's table is partial and in-frame only. V and J calls plus clone size are reproduced from that table; the DNA served to infer D and trimming. Of hundreds of thousands of clones listed, about four fifths were seen once; the top ten hold roughly 4.8%.

Specimen: PBMCs or T cells enriched from blood (not recorded which). V is TRBV7-2 and J is TRBJ1-2; D ambiguous. This sequence originates from a woman aged 45-59 years who had been exposed to COVID-19. The CDR3 region is CASSVSQTNYGYTF. The DNA of the CDR3 is TGTGCCAGCAGCGTATCACAGACTAACTATGGCTACACCTTC.